The rows below give T cell receptor beta chains drawn from one sample of a study of blood T cell repertoires in COVID-19. Sequenced by immunoSEQ multiplex PCR; TCRdb stores in-frame clones only, minus some. The repertoire holds fewer than 250,000 clones, with about nine tenths as singletons. The sequenced sample was peripheral blood. These receptors were taken from a young man with COVID-19, enrolled during active disease. CDR3s include the opening cysteine and the closing phenylalanine or tryptophan. A D gene is named only where the DNA matches it firmly. Size is omitted from some rows. Given values are once, few, many or a class for expanded clones.

.,TRBJ1-2,.,TRBV10-3,TGTGCCATCAGAGGAGGTGCGACCCAGACCTATGGCTACACCTTC,CAIRGGATQTYGYTF
.,TRBJ2-7,.,TRBV3-1/TRBV3-2,TGTGCCAGCAGCCAAAGAGGGATATACGAGCAGTACTTC,CASSQRGIYEQYF
.,TRBJ2-3,.,TRBV28,TGTGCCAGCAGTTTATCCCGTCGCACAGATACGCAGTATTTT,CASSLSRRTDTQYF
.,TRBJ2-1,.,TRBV27,TGTGCCAGCAGTCACCTCGACGGGAATGAGCAGTTCTTC,CASSHLDGNEQFF
once,TRBJ1-3,.,TRBV5-6,TGTGCCAGCAGCTTGGGGGGAGCTGGAAACACCATATATTTT,CASSLGGAGNTIYF
.,TRBJ2-2,TRBD2,TRBV30,TGTGCCTGGAGTGTCGCGCTAGCGGGAGCAGACGGGGAGCTGTTTTTT,CAWSVALAGADGELFF
.,TRBJ1-2,.,TRBV10-1,TGCGCCAGCACTGACTTGGGGGGAAGTATATATGGCTACACCTTC,CASTDLGGSIYGYTF
.,TRBJ2-7,TRBD2,TRBV6-2/TRBV6-3,TGTGCCAGCAGTTCCCTTGGGACTATTAGCTACGAGCAGTACTTC,CASSSLGTISYEQYF
.,TRBJ2-7,TRBD1,TRBV5-1,TGCGCCAGCGCAAACCTGACAGGGGGGCCCTACGAGCAGTACTTC,CASANLTGGPYEQYF
.,TRBJ1-2,TRBD1,TRBV6-5,TGTGCCAGCAGTTTACAGGGGGCTAATGACTATCGGGGCTACACCTTC,CASSLQGANDYRGYTF
.,TRBJ2-3,.,TRBV19,TGTCCTCGACCGGGGGCAGATACGCAGTATTTT,CPRPGADTQYF
.,TRBJ2-5,TRBD2,TRBV7-3,TGTGCCAGCAGCCGTGGACTAGCGGGACCACAAGAGACCCAGTACTTC,CASSRGLAGPQETQYF
few,TRBJ1-1,.,TRBV19,TGTGCCAGTAGTATAGGGCCGGCCTCAGGGACTGAAGCTTTCTTT,CASSIGPASGTEAFF
once,TRBJ1-3,TRBD1,TRBV28,TGTGCCAGCAGTACCCAAGACAGGGGGACCTCTGGAAACACCATATATTTT,CASSTQDRGTSGNTIYF
.,TRBJ1-2,TRBD1,TRBV2,TGTGCCAGCACCGGACAGGGGGTCCCTAACTATGGCTACACCTTC,CASTGQGVPNYGYTF
.,TRBJ2-7,TRBD1,TRBV28,TGTGCCAGCAGTTGGACCGGGACAGGGTACGAGCAGTACTTC,CASSWTGTGYEQYF
once,TRBJ1-1,TRBD1,TRBV5-6,TGTGCCAGCAGCTTGTTCCTTTACAGGGGTGCTGAAGCTTTCTTT,CASSLFLYRGAEAFF
.,TRBJ1-1,TRBD1,TRBV6-5,TGTGCCAGCAGACGGGACAGGGGTACTGAAGCTTTCTTT,CASRRDRGTEAFF
.,TRBJ1-4,TRBD1,TRBV11-2,TGTGCCAGCAGCCTACGTGCCGGACAGGGGAATGAAAAACTGTTTTTT,CASSLRAGQGNEKLFF
few,TRBJ2-7,.,TRBV5-6,TGTGCCAGCAGCTTGTACTACTACGAGCAGTACTTC,CASSLYYYEQYF
.,TRBJ2-7,TRBD1,TRBV19,TGTGCCAGCCAAGACAGGGGGCGGAGGGTAGGCGAGCAGTACTTC,CASQDRGRRVGEQYF
.,TRBJ2-2,TRBD1,TRBV28,TGTGCCAGCAGCCCACCGGGACAGGGGTTGGACACCGGGGAGCTGTTTTTT,CASSPPGQGLDTGELFF
.,TRBJ1-1,TRBD1,TRBV3-1/TRBV3-2,TGTGCCAGCAGCCAAGGGGGCGAGTGGACAGGGGGAAAGTCTGAAGCTTTCTTT,CASSQGGEWTGGKSEAFF
.,TRBJ1-6,TRBD1,TRBV6-6,TGTGCCAGCAGTTACTCGGTCGACAGGGGATCACCCCTCCACTTT,CASSYSVDRGSPLHF